Listed here are 21 T cell receptor beta chains from one sample, sequenced in a study of control samples from healthy donors and cancer patients. Sequenced by immunoSEQ multiplex PCR; TCRdb stores in-frame clones only, minus some. The table includes roughly 59,000 clones, more than 90% detected once. Sequenced input: PBMCs. The receptor set was obtained from a man aged 35 to 55 with colorectal cancer.

This chain uses TRBV7-2 with TRBJ1-2; D is ambiguous. Germline CDR1 and CDR2: SGHTA and FQGNSA. The CDR3 runs 13 residues. The germline V and J ends were trimmed by 1 base and 4 bases, with 7 bases remaining between them. The CDR3 coding sequence is TGTGCCAGCAGCTTAGGGCAGTTCTATGGCTACACCTTC. Translation: CASSLGQFYGYTF.

V gene TRBV6-2 or TRBV6-3 combines with J gene TRBJ2-7; 8 nucleotides agree with TRBD1. This CDR3 has 16 amino acids. From germline, CDR1 is MNHEY and CDR2 SVGEGT. Trimming removed 2 bases from V and 5 bases from J; junction bases left unmatched: 11. The CDR3 DNA follows: TGTGCCAGCAGTTACGTCCAGGGGGCGCGAACCGACGAGCAGTACTTC. Its translation is CASSYVQGARTDEQYF.

This clone was recorded a few times. Within the sample, other DNA sequences also encode this same CDR3. V is TRBV20-1 and J is TRBJ1-5, with a weak D call TRBD1 (6 bases). The CDR3 contains 12 residues. Germline values: CDR1 DFQATT, CDR2 SNEGSKA (reference sequence). V lost 3 bases and J lost 6, with 9 bases in between. CDR3 DNA sequence: TGCAGTGCTAGTCAGGGGACTCAGCCCCAGCATTTT. This sequence encodes CSASQGTQPQHF.

This chain joins TRBV27 and TRBJ1-2; 7 positions match TRBD1. V was clipped by 7 bases and J by 4 bases; unmatched bases: 12. This CDR3 region has 15 residues. Germline values: CDR1 MNHEY, CDR2 SMNVEV (reference sequence). The CDR3 reads CASTSGGGPSYGYTF. The CDR3 coding sequence is TGTGCCAGCACCTCAGGAGGGGGCCCTAGCTATGGCTACACCTTC.

This clone occurred once. This rearrangement joins TRBV6-2 or TRBV6-3 to TRBJ1-5; 7 bases match TRBD1. Germline V gene lookup returns CDR1 MNHEY and CDR2 SVGEGT. The V segment lost 5 bases and the J segment 2 bases; nucleotides outside the gene matches: 6. The CDR3 has 15 residues. The DNA of the CDR3 is TGTGCCAGCAGTCCGCATCAGGGGGGCAATCAGCCCCAGCATTTT. Encoded protein: CASSPHQGGNQPQHF.

The V and J genes are TRBV19 and TRBJ1-1; D not resolved. Germline loops: CDR1 LNHDA, CDR2 SQIVND (reference sequence). Trimming stripped 10 bases from V and 0 bases from J, with 18 bases between. The CDR3 covers 15 residues. In DNA form, the CDR3 reads TGTGCCACCACTAGGGCAGCTACGATGAACACTGAAGCTTTCTTT. Translation gives CATTRAATMNTEAFF.

This chain joins TRBV11-2 and TRBJ2-1; possibly TRBD1 or TRBD2 for D (6 bases each). CDR3 length: 15 residues. Germline V lookup: CDR1 SGHAT, CDR2 FQNNGV. V dropped 1 base and J dropped 2 bases, with 9 bases sitting between them. The CDR3 region has the DNA TGTGCCAGCAGCTTAGTAGGGGGGCCCTACAATGAGCAGTTCTTC. Translating it yields CASSLVGGPYNEQFF.

This chain links TRBV7-2 with TRBJ1-1, with 9 positions matching TRBD1. The V gene's germline CDR1 is SGHTA and CDR2 FQGNSA. V dropped 11 bases and J dropped 2; count of bases not matched to a gene: 21. CDR3 size: 18 residues. CDR3 DNA sequence: TGTGCCGGGTGCCCCCGGACAGGGGCCCGGCGTGGAAACACTGAAGCTTTCTTT. Encoded protein: CAGCPRTGARRGNTEAFF. The full variable domain, in which reference TRBV7-2 and TRBJ1-1 provide the parts outside the CDR3, is GAGVSQSPSNKVTEKGKDVELRCDPISGHTALYWYRQSLGQGLEFLIYFQGNSAPDKSGLPSDRFSAERTGGSVSTLTIQRTQQEDSAVYLCAGCPRTGARRGNTEAFFGQGTRLTVV.

This sequence joins TRBV6-6 and TRBJ1-5; D is unclear. The germline V and J ends were trimmed by 0 bases and 3 bases, with 9 bases remaining between them. CDR3 length equals 15 residues. Germline CDR1 is MNHNY and CDR2 is SVGAGI (reference sequence). The CDR3 DNA reads as TGTGCCAGCAGTTACTCCGTGGCCAACAATCAGCCCCAGCATTTT. Amino acid sequence: CASSYSVANNQPQHF.

This clone has only one observation. This chain joins TRBV5-1 and TRBJ2-1, with TRBD2 matching 8 bases. The J segment lost 4 bases and the V segment lost 7 bases, leaving 7 bases of the junction unmatched. This CDR3 region has 14 residues. Germline CDR1 reads SGHRS; CDR2 reads YFSETQ. CDR3: CASAGGGGYNEQFF. The CDR3 region has the DNA TGCGCCAGCGCCGGGGGCGGGGGGTACAATGAGCAGTTCTTC.

The CDR3 region has the DNA TGTGCCAGCAGTGACCCCACCCCGGACGAGCAGTACTTC. Amino acid sequence: CASSDPTPDEQYF. The chain employs TRBV6-1 and TRBJ2-7; D ambiguous. The germline V and J ends were trimmed by 3 bases and 5 bases, with 11 bases remaining between them. CDR3 length: 13 amino acids. Germline lookup yields CDR1 MNHNS and CDR2 SASEGT.

The chain recombines TRBV7-3 with TRBJ1-1; a weak D match, TRBD1 (5 bases). Germline values: CDR1 SGHTA, CDR2 FQGTGA. Trimming pared 4 bases from V and 4 bases from J, leaving 13 bases between. The CDR3 loop spans 14 amino acids. The CDR3 sequence: CASSYGGVGTEAFF. The CDR3 nucleotides are TGTGCCAGCAGCTATGGGGGGGTTGGCACTGAAGCTTTCTTT.

The V gene is TRBV7-9, the J gene TRBJ2-3; D may be TRBD2 (5 bases). Germline V lookup: CDR1 SEHNR, CDR2 FQNEAQ (reference sequence). This CDR3 spans 17 amino acids. The V and J ends lost 1 base and 0 bases respectively, with 14 bases between them. CDR3 coding DNA: TGTGCCAGCAGCTTAGTTTTTGCCGGAGGTAGCACAGATACGCAGTATTTT. It specifies CASSLVFAGGSTDTQYF.

This chain links TRBV7-3 with TRBJ1-1; TRBD1 matches 8 bases. After removal of 4 bases from V and 3 bases from J, the junction contained 4 bases not matched to a gene. CDR1 and CDR2 from the germline V gene are SGHTA and FQGTGA. The CDR3 has 14 amino acids. The CDR3, as DNA: TGTGCCAGCAGCTCACAGGGGGGTCACACTGAAGCTTTCTTT. This codes for CASSSQGGHTEAFF.

V gene TRBV12-3 or TRBV12-4 combines with J gene TRBJ1-3, with unresolved D. The length of the CDR3 is 13 residues. The V and J ends lost 6 bases and 4 bases respectively, with 10 bases between them. The CDR3 DNA sequence: TGTGCCAGCAGAGACACGGGGGGAAACACCATATATTTT. Translating gives CASRDTGGNTIYF.

The rearrangement links TRBV19 to TRBJ1-2; tentatively, D is TRBD1 (5 bases). Germline V gene lookup returns CDR1 LNHDA and CDR2 SQIVND (reference sequence). This CDR3 has 14 amino acids. V gave up 5 bases and J gave up 5 bases, with 15 bases separating them. CDR3: CASSPGLDLYGYTF. The CDR3 nucleotides read TGTGCCAGTAGTCCGGGACTGGACCTTTATGGCTACACCTTC.

This clone is a singleton in its sample. The rearrangement uses TRBV11-3 and TRBJ2-1; TRBD1 matches 8 bases. This CDR3 region has 16 residues. V shed 0 bases, J shed 9 bases, and the junction held 10 bases outside the gene matches. Germline V CDR1 and CDR2: SGHNT, YENEEA. CDR3 region: CASSLDGGTGRGEQFF. The CDR3 DNA is TGTGCCAGCAGCTTAGATGGCGGGACAGGTCGTGGTGAGCAGTTCTTC. The variable domain in full, completed from reference TRBV11-3 and TRBJ2-1, reads EAGVVQSPRYKIIEKKQPVAFWCNPISGHNTLYWYLQNLGQGPELLIRYENEEAVDDSQLPKDRFSAERLKGVDSTLKIQPAELGDSAVYLCASSLDGGTGRGEQFFGPGTRLTVL.

The chain has TRBV2 and TRBJ1-4, with D maybe TRBD1 (6 bases). Germline V CDR1 and CDR2: SNHLY, FYNNEI. With 6 bases removed from V and 3 bases from J, the gap between germline ends came to 11 bases. The CDR3 contains 14 residues. CDR3 sequence reads: CASSNRVSNEKLFF. As DNA, the CDR3 is TGTGCCAGCAGCAACAGGGTCTCTAATGAAAAACTGTTTTTT.

The chain is built from TRBV9 and TRBJ1-4; 9 bases fit TRBD1. The germline CDR1 and CDR2 sequences are SGDLS and YYNGEE. The CDR3 runs 16 residues. V was clipped by 4 bases and J by 2 bases; unmatched bases: 6. The CDR3 region is CASSLPGTGTNEKLFF. The CDR3 bases are TGTGCCAGCAGCCTGCCCGGGACAGGGACTAATGAAAAACTGTTTTTT.

The genes are TRBV6-2 or TRBV6-3 and TRBJ1-5, with 9 bases aligning to TRBD1. V shed 2 bases, J shed 6 bases, and the junction held 11 bases outside the gene matches. Germline assignment: CDR1 MNHEY and CDR2 SVGEGT. The CDR3 is 17 amino acids. The CDR3 nucleotides are TGTGCCAGCAGTTACCCTGGGACAGGGAGGCCTGGTCAGCCCCAGCATTTT. Protein: CASSYPGTGRPGQPQHF.

CDR3 bases: TGTGCCAGCAGCCAATCGAAAGACATTCAGTACTTC. It is translated as CASSQSKDIQYF. This chain uses TRBV3-1 (or the pseudogene TRBV3-2) with TRBJ2-4; no clear D gene. V shed 2 bases and J shed 8 bases, with 7 bases lying between them. Germline V lookup: CDR1 LGHDT, CDR2 YNNKEL (reference sequence). This CDR3 region has 12 residues.